The 9 T cell receptor beta chains listed next were all sequenced from one sample in a study of cytomegalovirus exposure and HLA in healthy donors. PCR primers comprised 60 Vbeta and 13 Jbeta primers. Generated by immunoSEQ multiplex PCR, the TCRdb table keeps only in-frame clones and is missing some. This sample's table has 150,000 to 200,000 clones. The sample taken for sequencing was PBMCs. These receptors were collected from a man aged 25-45 years in good health and CMV-seronegative.

For this clone: At one end, the junction sequence differs from germline, possibly due to a read error. The chain links TRBV5-1 to TRBJ2-6; D is possibly TRBD2 (6 bases). The length of the CDR3 is 17 residues. Germline values: CDR1 SGHRS, CDR2 YFSETQ. CDR3 bases: TGCGCCAGCAGCTTGCCGGGGGTGGTCTCTGGGGCCAACGTCCCGACTTTC. Protein product: CASSLPGVVSGANVPTF.

The chain carries TRBV7-7 and TRBJ1-4; D is possibly TRBD1 (5 bases). The CDR3 totals 17 residues. V lost 2 bases and J 7 bases, leaving 20 bases between the germline ends. The germline V gene has CDR1 SSHAT and CDR2 FNYEAQ (reference sequence). CDR3 bases: TGTGCCAGCAGCTTACAATTAGGGGCCGGGGGAAGTGAAAAACTGTTTTTT. Amino acid sequence: CASSLQLGAGGSEKLFF.

The chain joins TRBV5-1 to TRBJ2-7; D is unresolved. The CDR3 is 14 amino acids. V shed 0 bases and J shed 4 bases, with 11 bases lying between them. Germline CDR1 is SGHRS and CDR2 is YFSETQ. The DNA of the CDR3 is TGCGCCAGCAGCTTGGTGGGTGTCGGGTACGAGCAGTACTTC. It specifies CASSLVGVGYEQYF.

This chain connects TRBV10-3 to TRBJ2-7; TRBD1 matches at 11 bases. Germline values: CDR1 ENHRY, CDR2 SYGVKD. This CDR3 has 15 residues. V dropped 6 bases and J dropped 4; count of bases not matched to a gene: 8. CDR3 nucleotides: TGTGCCATCAGGAGGAGGGGACAGGGGGAATACGAGCAGTACTTC. This translates into CAIRRRGQGEYEQYF.

This chain uses TRBV7-6 with TRBJ2-1; 8 bases agree with TRBD2. Unmatched junction bases numbered 10, after V lost 2 bases and J lost 7 bases. Germline CDR1 and CDR2: SGHVS and FNYEAQ. The CDR3 is 16 residues long. In nucleotides, the CDR3 is TGTGCCAGCAGCTTAACCGGGACTAGTCGTGGAAATGAGCAGTTCTTC. Amino acid sequence: CASSLTGTSRGNEQFF. Variable domain in full (rest from reference TRBV7-6 and TRBJ2-1): GAGVSQSPRYKVTKRGQDVALRCDPISGHVSLYWYRQALGQGPEFLTYFNYEAQQDKSGLPNDRFSAERPEGSISTLTIQRTEQRDSAMYRCASSLTGTSRGNEQFFGPGTRLTVL.

This chain connects TRBV28 to TRBJ2-1; possible D gene TRBD2, 5 bases. The CDR3 spans 13 residues. Per germline, CDR1 MDHEN and CDR2 SYDVKM. Trimming stripped 6 bases from V and 8 bases from J, with 14 bases between. The CDR3 DNA sequence: TGTGCCAGCAGCCGACCGGGGTGGTATGAGCAGTTCTTC. The encoded protein is CASSRPGWYEQFF.

The CDR3 spells CASSPKRGDPSYNEQFF. The CDR3 DNA follows: TGTGCCAGCAGCCCGAAGCGGGGGGATCCCTCCTACAATGAGCAGTTCTTC. The V gene is TRBV4-2, the J gene TRBJ2-1; 9 nucleotides agree with TRBD2. J was trimmed by 0 bases and V by 4 bases; bases with no gene match: 7. The CDR3 extends over 17 amino acids. Germline CDR1 and CDR2: LGHNA and YNFKEQ.

The V and J genes are TRBV5-6 and TRBJ1-5; no clear D gene. The germline gives CDR1 SGHDT, CDR2 YYEEEE. Trimming removed 1 base from V and 5 bases from J, with 22 bases in between. The CDR3 length is 18 residues. This CDR3 is CASSLYFHDDTAYQPQHF. CDR3 in DNA: TGTGCCAGCAGCTTGTATTTTCATGATGACACTGCTTATCAGCCCCAGCATTTT.

The rearrangement uses TRBV28 and TRBJ2-5; D ambiguous. There are 12 residues in the CDR3. CDR1 and CDR2 from the germline V gene are MDHEN and SYDVKM. V lost 6 bases and J lost 5, with 10 bases in between. Here the CDR3 reads CASRSAEETQYF. For the CDR3, the DNA is TGTGCCAGCAGGTCGGCGGAGGAGACCCAGTACTTC.